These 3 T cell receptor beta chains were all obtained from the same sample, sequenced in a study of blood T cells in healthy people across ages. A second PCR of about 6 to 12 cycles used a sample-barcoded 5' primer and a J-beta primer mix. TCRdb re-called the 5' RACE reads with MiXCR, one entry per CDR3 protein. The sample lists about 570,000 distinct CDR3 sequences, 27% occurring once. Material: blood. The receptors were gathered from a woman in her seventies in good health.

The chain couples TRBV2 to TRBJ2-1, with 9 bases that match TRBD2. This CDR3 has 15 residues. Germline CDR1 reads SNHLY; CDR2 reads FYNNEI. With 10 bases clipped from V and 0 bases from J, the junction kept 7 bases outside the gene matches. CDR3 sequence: CATQRREGSYNEQFF. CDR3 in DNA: TGTGCCACCCAACGGCGGGAGGGCTCCTACAATGAGCAGTTCTTC.

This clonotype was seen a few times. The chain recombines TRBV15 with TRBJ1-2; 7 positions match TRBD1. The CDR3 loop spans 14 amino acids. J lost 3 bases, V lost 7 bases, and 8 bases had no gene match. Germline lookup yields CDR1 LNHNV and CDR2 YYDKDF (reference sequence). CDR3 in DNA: TGTGCCACCAACCCATCCGGGACAGACTATGGCTACACCTTC. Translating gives CATNPSGTDYGYTF. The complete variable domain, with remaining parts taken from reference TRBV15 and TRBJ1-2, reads DAMVIQNPRYQVTQFGKPVTLSCSQTLNHNVMYWYQQKSSQAPKLLFHYYDKDFNNEADTPDNFQSRRPNTSFCFLDIRSPGLGDTAMYLCATNPSGTDYGYTFGSGTRLTVV.

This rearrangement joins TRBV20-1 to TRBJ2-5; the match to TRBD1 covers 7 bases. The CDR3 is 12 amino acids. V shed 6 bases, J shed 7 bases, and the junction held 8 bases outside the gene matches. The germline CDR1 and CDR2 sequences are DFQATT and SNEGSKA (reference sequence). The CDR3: CSASQGVGTQYF. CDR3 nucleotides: TGCAGTGCGAGCCAGGGGGTGGGGACCCAGTACTTC.